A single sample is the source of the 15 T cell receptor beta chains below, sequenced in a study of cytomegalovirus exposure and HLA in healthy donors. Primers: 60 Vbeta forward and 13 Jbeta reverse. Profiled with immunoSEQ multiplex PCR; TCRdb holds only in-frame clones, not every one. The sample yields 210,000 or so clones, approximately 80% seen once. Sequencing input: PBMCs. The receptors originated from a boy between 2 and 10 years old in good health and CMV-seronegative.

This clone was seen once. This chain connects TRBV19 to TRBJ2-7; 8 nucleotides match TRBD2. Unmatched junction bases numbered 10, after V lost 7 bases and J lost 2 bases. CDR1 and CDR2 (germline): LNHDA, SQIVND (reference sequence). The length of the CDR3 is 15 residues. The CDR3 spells CASTSGGGLPYEQYF. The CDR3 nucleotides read TGTGCCAGTACCTCCGGCGGGGGGCTCCCCTACGAGCAGTACTTC.

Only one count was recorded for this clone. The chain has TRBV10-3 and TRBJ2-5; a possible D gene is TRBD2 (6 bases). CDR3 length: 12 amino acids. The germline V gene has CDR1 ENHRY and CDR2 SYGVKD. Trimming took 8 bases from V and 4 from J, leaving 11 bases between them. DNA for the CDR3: TGTGCCATCGGTAGGGAGGCAGAGACCCAGTACTTC. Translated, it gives CAIGREAETQYF.

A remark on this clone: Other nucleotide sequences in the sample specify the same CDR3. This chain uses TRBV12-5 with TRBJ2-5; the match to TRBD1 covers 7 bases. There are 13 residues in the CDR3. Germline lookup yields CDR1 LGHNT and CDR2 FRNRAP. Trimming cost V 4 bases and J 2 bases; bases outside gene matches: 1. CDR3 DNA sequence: TGTGCTAGTGGTTCGGGACAGCAAGAGACCCAGTACTTC. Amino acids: CASGSGQQETQYF.

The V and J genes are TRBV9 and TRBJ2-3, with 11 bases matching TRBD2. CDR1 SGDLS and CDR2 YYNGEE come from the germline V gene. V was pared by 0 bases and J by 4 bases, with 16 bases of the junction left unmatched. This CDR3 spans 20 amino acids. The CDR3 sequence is CASSVGRLAGTSMRADTQYF. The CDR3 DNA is TGTGCCAGCAGCGTAGGTCGACTAGCGGGGACCAGTATGAGGGCAGATACGCAGTATTTT.

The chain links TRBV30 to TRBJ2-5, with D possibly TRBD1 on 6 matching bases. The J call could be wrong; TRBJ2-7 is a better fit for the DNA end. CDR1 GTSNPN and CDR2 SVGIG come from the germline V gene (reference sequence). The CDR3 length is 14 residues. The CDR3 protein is CAWSSSGAGYEQYF. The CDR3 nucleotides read TGTGCCTGGAGTAGTTCAGGGGCTGGGTACGAGCAGTACTTC.

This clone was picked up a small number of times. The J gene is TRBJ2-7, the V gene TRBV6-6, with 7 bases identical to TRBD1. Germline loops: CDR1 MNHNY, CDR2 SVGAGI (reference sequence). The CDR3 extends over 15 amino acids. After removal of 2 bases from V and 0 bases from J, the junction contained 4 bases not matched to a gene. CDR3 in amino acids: CASSYGPGGSYEQYF. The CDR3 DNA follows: TGTGCCAGCAGTTACGGGCCAGGGGGCTCCTACGAGCAGTACTTC.

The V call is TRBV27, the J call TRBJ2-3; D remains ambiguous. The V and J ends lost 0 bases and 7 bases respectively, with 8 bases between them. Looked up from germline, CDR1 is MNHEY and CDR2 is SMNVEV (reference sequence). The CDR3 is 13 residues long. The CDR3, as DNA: TGTGCCAGCAGTTTATCAAACCTATATACGCAGTATTTT. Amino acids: CASSLSNLYTQYF.

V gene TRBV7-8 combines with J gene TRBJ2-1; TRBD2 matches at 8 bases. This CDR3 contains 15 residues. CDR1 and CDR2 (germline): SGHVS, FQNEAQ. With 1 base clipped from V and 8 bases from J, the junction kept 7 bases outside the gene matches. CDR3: CASSLGAGGMDEQFF. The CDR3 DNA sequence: TGTGCCAGCAGCTTAGGTGCGGGGGGTATGGATGAGCAGTTCTTC.

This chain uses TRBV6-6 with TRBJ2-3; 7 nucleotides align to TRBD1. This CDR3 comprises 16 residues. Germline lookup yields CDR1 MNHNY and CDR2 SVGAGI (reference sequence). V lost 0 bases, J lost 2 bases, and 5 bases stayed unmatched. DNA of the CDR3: TGTGCCAGCAGTTACTCCGGGACAGACTACACAGATACGCAGTATTTT. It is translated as CASSYSGTDYTDTQYF.

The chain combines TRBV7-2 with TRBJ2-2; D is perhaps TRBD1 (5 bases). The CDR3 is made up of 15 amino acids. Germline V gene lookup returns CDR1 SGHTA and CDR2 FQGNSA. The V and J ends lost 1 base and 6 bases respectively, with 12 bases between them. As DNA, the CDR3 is TGTGCCAGCAGCTTAGGGACAAGATCCCCCGGGGAGCTGTTTTTT. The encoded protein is CASSLGTRSPGELFF.

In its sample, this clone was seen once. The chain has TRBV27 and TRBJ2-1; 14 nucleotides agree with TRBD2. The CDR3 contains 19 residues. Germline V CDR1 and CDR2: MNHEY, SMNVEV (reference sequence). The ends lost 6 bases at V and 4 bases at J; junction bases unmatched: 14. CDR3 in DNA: TGTGCCAGCAGCCCGGGGACTAGCGGGAGAGGCCGACTTTACAATGAGCAGTTCTTC. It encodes CASSPGTSGRGRLYNEQFF.

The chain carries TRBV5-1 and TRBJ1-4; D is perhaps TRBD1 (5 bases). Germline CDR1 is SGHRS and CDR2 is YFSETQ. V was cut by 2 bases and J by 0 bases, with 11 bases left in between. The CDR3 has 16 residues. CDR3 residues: CASSFQGSATNEKLFF. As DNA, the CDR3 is TGCGCCAGCAGCTTCCAGGGCTCTGCAACTAATGAAAAACTGTTTTTT.

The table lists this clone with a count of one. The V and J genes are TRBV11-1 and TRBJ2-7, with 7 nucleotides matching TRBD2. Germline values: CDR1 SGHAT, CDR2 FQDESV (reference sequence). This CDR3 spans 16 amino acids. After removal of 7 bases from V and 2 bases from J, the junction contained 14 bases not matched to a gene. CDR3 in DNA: TGTGCCAGCACGAACCAGCGGGATGGACCTACCTACGAGCAGTACTTC. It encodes CASTNQRDGPTYEQYF.

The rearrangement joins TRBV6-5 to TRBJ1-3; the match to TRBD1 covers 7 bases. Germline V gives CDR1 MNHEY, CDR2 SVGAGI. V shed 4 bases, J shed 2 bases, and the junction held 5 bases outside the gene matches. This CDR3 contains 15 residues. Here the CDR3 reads CASSSRQGTGNTIYF. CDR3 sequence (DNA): TGTGCCAGCAGTTCCAGACAGGGCACTGGAAACACCATATATTTT.

The CDR3 reads CASSAAANTNTGELFF. For the CDR3, the DNA is TGTGCCAGCAGTGCGGCGGCTAATACCAACACCGGGGAGCTGTTTTTT. V is TRBV2 and J is TRBJ2-2; D remains ambiguous. CDR3 size: 16 residues. Between the trimmed V and J ends, which lost 4 bases and 2 bases, there was a span of 14 bases. Germline V gene lookup returns CDR1 SNHLY and CDR2 FYNNEI.